This passage covers 5 T cell receptor beta chains from one sample sequenced in a study of T-cell reconstitution after alpha-beta-depleted transplantation in children. Unique molecular identifiers were incorporated when the TCRbeta library was constructed. TCRdb reanalysed the PCR reads using MiXCR and keeps one entry per CDR3 protein. The sample has over 400,000 distinct CDR3 sequences, roughly an eighth seen once. The sample here was PBMCs from the stem cell graft donor, taken from the stem cell graft. The receptors shown here come from a human donor who donated a stem cell graft to a child with combined immunodeficiency.

In this sample, this clonotype turned up a few times. V and J are TRBV10-3 and TRBJ2-5; no clear D gene. This CDR3 region has 15 residues. The V gene's germline CDR1 is ENHRY and CDR2 SYGVKD. V lost 0 bases to trimming and J lost 5 bases, with 13 bases between them. CDR3 region: CAISESRNFRETQYF. CDR3 DNA: TGTGCCATCAGTGAGTCGAGAAATTTCAGGGAGACCCAGTACTTC.

In its sample, this clonotype was seen many times. The chain uses TRBV4-3 and TRBJ2-3; D tentatively reads TRBD1 or TRBD2 (6 bases each). V lost 0 bases and J lost 2, with 21 bases in between. Germline CDR1 is LGHNA and CDR2 is YSLEER. CDR3 size: 19 residues. Here the CDR3 DNA reads TGCGCCAGCAGCCAAGACTATGGCGGGGTCAGGGGAAACACAGATACGCAGTATTTT. The encoded protein is CASSQDYGGVRGNTDTQYF.

This clonotype was counted between two and nine times. The J gene is TRBJ2-3, the V gene TRBV5-6, with D hard to call. The CDR3 totals 14 residues. CDR1 and CDR2 (germline): SGHDT, YYEEEE. Trimming stripped 1 base from V and 5 bases from J, with 11 bases between. The CDR3: CASSLPTLGDTQYF. The CDR3 nucleotides read TGTGCCAGCAGCTTGCCTACTTTGGGAGATACGCAGTATTTT.

This clonotype was recorded many times. The gene calls are TRBV29-1 and TRBJ2-3, with D hard to call. V lost 2 bases, J lost 0 bases, and 15 bases lay in between. Germline V gives CDR1 SQVTM, CDR2 ANQGSEA. This CDR3 contains 16 residues. In nucleotides, the CDR3 is TGCAGCGTTGAACTTGGGCAGAGCCCTAGCACAGATACGCAGTATTTT. Encoded protein: CSVELGQSPSTDTQYF.

In its sample, this clonotype was seen a few times. The gene calls are TRBV4-3 and TRBJ2-3; D ambiguous. The V gene's germline CDR1 is LGHNA and CDR2 YSLEER. This CDR3 is built from 17 residues. V lost 0 bases to trimming and J lost 3 bases, with 16 bases between them. CDR3 amino acids: CASSQDRVVSVTDTQYF. CDR3 coding DNA: TGCGCCAGCAGCCAAGATAGGGTAGTAAGTGTGACAGATACGCAGTATTTT.